This note documents a single TCR beta chain sequence. As yet, its antigen is unknown. CDR3 length: 14 amino acids. Trimming removed 6 bases at V and 2 bases at J, with 11 bases between. The V gene's germline CDR1 is ENHRY and CDR2 SYGVKD. An overlapping HIV-1 Gag peptide pool stimulated these cells at roughly 1 ug/peptide/mL. Memory cells lacking CD40L and CD69 with high CD45RO were sorted. This was the immunoSEQ version 4 assay in survey mode. This table comes from immunoSEQ multiplex PCR, and its TCRdb copy is limited to in-frame clones, with some not included. In the table there are about 36,000 clones, over 75% of which are singletons. This sample is drawn from a study of persistence of HIV-infected CD4 T cells.

The sample consisted of cultured CD4+ T cells from PBMCs, taken from a patient who received antiretroviral therapy. The source is an adult with HIV. The donor label of this sample is uncertain. This chain links TRBV10-3 with TRBJ1-3; D possibly corresponds to TRBD1 (6 bases). This chain's CDR3 is CAIRPGDAGNTIYF. As DNA, the CDR3 is TGTGCCATCAGACCAGGGGATGCTGGAAACACCATATATTTT.